This entry concerns a single T cell receptor (beta chain). It lacks a known antigen. Base qualities are not recorded, but no much larger clone differs from it by a single base. Libraries were constructed by the immunoSEQ multiplex PCR assay. Processing in the source paper ran as follows. To diagnose cytomegalovirus status from the catalog of TCR beta chain sequences, a statistical classification framework was built. TCRdb's version of the immuneACCESS table is confined to in-frame rearrangements and falls short of the full clone set. An unresolved V gene accounts for under half of the shortfall where checked; the remainder is of unknown origin. V and J calls and clone size come straight from that table; D and trimming were deduced from the DNA. A total of around 190,000 clones appear in this sample, 86% of them only once. The top ten constitute roughly 1.6% of the sample. The data were taken from a study of cytomegalovirus exposure and HLA in healthy donors (TCRdb year 2017). For the wider study: According to a later analysis, one platform produced both the roughly 120 validation repertoires and the 550 to 800 repertoires of the first cohort. The study aimed to test whether signatures of past pathogen exposure could be identified by cataloging public T cell receptors. Along with the roughly 670-subject first cohort, a separate validation cohort of around 120 different subjects was used. High-throughput TCR immunosequencing, statistical association of individual TCRs with disease status, and machine learning were combined to predict cytomegalovirus infection status. The research as a whole found: Across donors, most TCR sequences were observed very rarely, whereas some public TCRs were present in many individuals. The validation cohort had no HLA typing available for a later analysis, so co-occurrence within that cohort was assessed over all 120 or so repertoires. In vitro tests confirmed that a few of the cytomegalovirus-associated TCR beta chains recognize cytomegalovirus antigens. The classifier was reported to diagnose cytomegalovirus status with high specificity and sensitivity in both the original and validation cohorts. It was suggested by the authors that the approach could potentially be generalized to other disease states and immunological phenotypes. A later analysis found that TCRs clustered in the first cohort also tended to co-occur in the 110 or so validation repertoires, with more than 90% of cluster scores above 0. In the study, 164 TCR beta chains were listed as associated with cytomegalovirus.

The donors were included in the validation cohort of approximately 130 subjects, a group kept apart from the 666-subject first cohort. Trimming costs V 5 bases and J 4 bases, and their ends lie 17 bases apart. CDR1 and CDR2, looked up from the germline V gene, are SNHLY and FYNNEI. From the cysteine up to the phenylalanine, the CDR3 has a length of 15 residues. Only the CDR3 region is kept as DNA, spanning 45 bases read in frame from base 1. The sequence derives from a woman aged 18 to 35 in good health and CMV-seronegative. The receptor chain draws on TRBV2 and TRBJ1-2, with TRBD1 perhaps the D gene, on 5 matching bases. Material: PBMCs. The DNA sequence is given as TGTGCCAGCAGTAGCTCTAGGGGCGTAGGCTATGGCTACACCTTC. Its coded protein is CASSSSRGVGYGYTF. The CDR3 plus the reference TRBV2 and TRBJ1-2 genes for the other parts give the full variable domain: EPEVTQTPSHQVTQMGQEVILRCVPISNHLYFYWYRQILGQKVEFLVSFYNNEISEKSEIFDDQFSVERPDGSNFTLKIRSTKLEDSAMYFCASSSSRGVGYGYTFGSGTRLTVV.